The rows below give T cell receptor beta chains drawn from one sample of a study of CD4 and CD8 cells across lung adenocarcinoma regions. Each CDR3 protein gets one entry after TCRdb re-called the PCR reads with MiXCR. This table has approximately 10,000 distinct CDR3 sequences, around three fifths appearing once. The specimen was CD8+ T cells from the margin of a lung tumor. These receptors came from a male donor with lung adenocarcinoma. The CD4 and CD8 labels of this study may be unreliable. Each CDR3 is given without its conserved first and last residue. Fields, in order: CDR3 length, V gene, J gene, CDR3 protein.

length: 11; V: TRBV6-1; J: NA; CDR3: ASSEQPATEQY
length: 15; V: TRBV6-1; J: TRBJ2-2; CDR3: ASRRTGGVADTGELF
length: 13; V: TRBV12-3/TRBV12-4; J: TRBJ2-1; CDR3: ASSLDQTSSNEQF
length: 13; V: TRBV5-6; J: TRBJ2-1; CDR3: ASSTNGAPYNEQF
length: 11; V: TRBV27; J: TRBJ2-1; CDR3: ASSASSYNEQF
length: 14; V: TRBV6-1; J: NA; CDR3: ASRGAGRGDRETQY
length: 12; V: TRBV6-5; J: TRBJ1-2; CDR3: ASSYSPGTGYHT
length: 14; V: TRBV6-1; J: TRBJ2-3; CDR3: ASSEARQSSTDTQY
length: 12; V: TRBV6-5; J: TRBJ1-4; CDR3: ASSYLTGVEKLF
length: 13; V: TRBV4-1; J: TRBJ2-5; CDR3: ASSQDGLAQETQY
length: 12; V: TRBV11-2; J: TRBJ1-1; CDR3: ASSGDRAGTEAF
length: 10; V: TRBV6-5; J: TRBJ2-1; CDR3: ASRSQGGEQF
length: 13; V: TRBV6-1; J: TRBJ2-1; CDR3: ASGADRWAYNDQF
length: 12; V: TRBV20-1; J: TRBJ1-1; CDR3: SAQGWAGRTEAF
length: 13; V: TRBV27; J: TRBJ2-1; CDR3: ASSVGLAERNEQF
length: 13; V: TRBV6-1; J: TRBJ2-5; CDR3: ASSEARGLLETQY
length: 12; V: TRBV6-5; J: TRBJ2-3; CDR3: ASSYSEGTDTQY
length: 12; V: TRBV5-1; J: TRBJ2-3; CDR3: ASSTGTPQDTQY
length: 15; V: TRBV10-3; J: TRBJ1-3; CDR3: AISETGTGNLLNTIY
length: 15; V: TRBV11-3; J: TRBJ2-3; CDR3: ARSSGTGVGGKDTQY
length: 12; V: TRBV10-2; J: TRBJ1-6; CDR3: ASGGQGYNSPLH
length: 14; V: TRBV6-5; J: TRBJ2-1; CDR3: ASSYSMVADYNEQF
length: 12; V: TRBV10-3; J: TRBJ2-3; CDR3: RVRGPGAPDTQY
length: 15; V: TRBV6-4; J: TRBJ2-3; CDR3: ASSDSSQGDGTDTQY
length: 12; V: TRBV25-1; J: TRBJ1-2; CDR3: ASSEWGPNYGYT
length: 11; V: TRBV6-5; J: TRBJ1-2; CDR3: ASSYVNNYGYT
length: 13; V: TRBV6-5; J: TRBJ2-5; CDR3: ASSYGGTTPETQY
length: 10; V: TRBV12-5; J: NA; CDR3: ASGINLGEQY
length: 13; V: TRBV10-3; J: TRBJ2-3; CDR3: AAAKGGLAQDTQY
length: 12; V: TRBV6-1; J: NA; CDR3: ARNGGGQQDTQY
length: 12; V: TRBV27; J: TRBJ2-1; CDR3: ASLRSAGANEQF
length: 12; V: TRBV12-3/TRBV12-4; J: TRBJ2-6; CDR3: ASSQGRGANVLT
length: 14; V: TRBV7-2; J: TRBJ2-1; CDR3: ASSTHRDREYNEQF
length: 11; V: TRBV4-1; J: TRBJ2-3; CDR3: ASSPDLGETQY
length: 13; V: TRBV6-1; J: TRBJ2-1; CDR3: ASRVDRGPYNEQF
length: 12; V: TRBV6-4; J: TRBJ2-3; CDR3: ASSRDSFTDTQY
length: 14; V: TRBV10-1; J: NA; CDR3: ASSESGWDSSYEQY
length: 12; V: TRBV6-1; J: TRBJ2-4; CDR3: ASRVPGAPDTQY
length: 14; V: TRBV6-1; J: TRBJ1-2; CDR3: ASSESEGDWNYGYT
length: 14; V: TRBV27; J: TRBJ1-2; CDR3: ASSLRLSDRAGGYT
length: 14; V: TRBV12-3/TRBV12-4; J: TRBJ2-1; CDR3: ASSNPGLGRFNEQF
length: 15; V: TRBV4-2; J: TRBJ2-1; CDR3: ASSLGLAGGPYNEQF
length: 14; V: TRBV6-1; J: NA; CDR3: ASSEAGTWVRDTQY
length: 11; V: TRBV7-2; J: TRBJ2-3; CDR3: ASTYHAGDTQY
length: 13; V: TRBV10-2; J: TRBJ2-3; CDR3: ARLLQGIGTDTQY
length: 14; V: TRBV14; J: TRBJ2-1; CDR3: ASSQLSGRARDEQF
length: 14; V: TRBV4-1; J: TRBJ1-2; CDR3: ASSQFLLRGSDGYT
length: 12; V: TRBV6-1; J: TRBJ2-4; CDR3: ASRVAGGQDTQY
length: 12; V: TRBV6-1; J: TRBJ2-1; CDR3: ASSRLAGNNEQF